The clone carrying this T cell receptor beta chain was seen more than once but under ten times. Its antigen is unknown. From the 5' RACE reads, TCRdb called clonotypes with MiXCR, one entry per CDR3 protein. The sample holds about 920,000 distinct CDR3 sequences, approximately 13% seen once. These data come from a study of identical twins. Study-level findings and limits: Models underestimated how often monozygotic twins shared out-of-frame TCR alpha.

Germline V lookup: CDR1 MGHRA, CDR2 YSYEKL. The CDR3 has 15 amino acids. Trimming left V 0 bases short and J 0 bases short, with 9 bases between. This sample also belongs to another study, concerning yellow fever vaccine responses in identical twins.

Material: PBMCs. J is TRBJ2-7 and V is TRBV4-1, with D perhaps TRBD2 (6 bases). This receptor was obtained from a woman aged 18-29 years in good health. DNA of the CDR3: TGCGCCAGCAGCCAAGAGGCTAGCGCCTCCTACGAGCAGTACGTC. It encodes CASSQEASASYEQYV.